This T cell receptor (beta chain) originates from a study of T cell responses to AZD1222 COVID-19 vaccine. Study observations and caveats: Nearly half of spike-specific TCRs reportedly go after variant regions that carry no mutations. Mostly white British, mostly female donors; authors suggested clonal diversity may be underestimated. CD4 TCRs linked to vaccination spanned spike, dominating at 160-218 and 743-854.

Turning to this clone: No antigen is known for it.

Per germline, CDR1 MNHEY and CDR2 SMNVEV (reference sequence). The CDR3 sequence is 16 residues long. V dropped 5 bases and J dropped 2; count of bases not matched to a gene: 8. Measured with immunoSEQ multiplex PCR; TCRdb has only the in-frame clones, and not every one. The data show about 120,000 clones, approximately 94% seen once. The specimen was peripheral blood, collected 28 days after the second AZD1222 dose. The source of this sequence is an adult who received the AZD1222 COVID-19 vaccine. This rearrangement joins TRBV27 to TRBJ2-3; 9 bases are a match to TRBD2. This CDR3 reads CASSPSIAGDTDTQYF. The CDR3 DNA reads TGTGCCAGCAGTCCCAGTATAGCGGGGGACACAGATACGCAGTATTTT.